This T cell receptor beta chain was documented in a study of blood T cells in healthy people across ages (dated by TCRdb to about 2015). Background on the whole study: In model experiments, template switching captured roughly one uniquely barcoded TCR beta cDNA molecule for every two T cells. To track age-related changes in TCR beta repertoire diversity, the study relied on deep sequencing normalized with unique cDNA molecular identifiers. For two donors (one aged 18 to 30 and one aged 80 or older), the study analyzed two additional independent replicas of 1 million unique cDNA reads from the same blood draw. The donors were divided into four age groups: young (average around 16 years), middle-aged (about 40), aged (about 60) and long-lived (approximately 74). To avoid experimental bias, donors of different ages were randomly spread across the sequencing lanes. Points the paper makes about the study in general: As age increased, observed TCR beta diversity per million T cells dropped in a roughly linear way, and a significant reduction was already evident by age 40. Estimates of total diversity from one million sequenced T cells were regarded as lower bounds and underestimates. A strong correlation was found between observed TCR beta diversity and the percentage of naive T cells measured by flow cytometry. Compared with the aged group, the long-lived group had more naive CD4+ T cells, fewer expanded clones and increased TCR diversity, suggesting age selection. Conclusive comparison of naive and antigen-experienced compartments was prevented by the profiling of bulk unsorted PBMCs. Because donor CMV infection status was unknown, age-related changes in expanded clonotypes were potentially confounded.

The sample holds a few counts of this clonotype. Its antigen specificity is not known. No quality values exist for individual bases; no much larger clone is one base distant. The germline V gene sets CDR1 to SGHRS and CDR2 to YFSETQ. The CDR3 measures 17 amino acids from cysteine to phenylalanine. Here the CDR3 DNA is all that survives: 51 bases in frame from base 1. For this chain, trimming is 0 bases at the V end and 0 bases at the J end, and the number of junction bases without a gene match is 4. The library relied on 5' RACE. The sequencing machine was an Illumina HiSeq 2500. A second roughly 7 to 11 cycle PCR used a sample-barcoded 5' primer and a J-beta primer mix. Each TCR beta cDNA molecule received a unique molecular identifier from a template-switch 5' adaptor carrying 12 random nucleotides. At least 2.5 million CDR3-containing paired-end reads were obtained from each sample. All of the RNA was converted into first-strand cDNA using the Mint cDNA synthesis kit, with a TRBC-specific oligonucleotide serving as the primer. Following uracil-DNA glycosylase treatment, a first 18-cycle PCR with universal primers M1SS and BC2_uni_R was performed on all cDNA. Per the source publication's procedure: For normalization, 1 million high-quality reads, each with a distinct molecular identifier, were randomly selected from each sample. Instead of being binned into consensus sequences, reads that shared molecular identifiers were thrown out. MiTCR, set to a Q25 quality threshold and the strictest error-elimination algorithm, was used for CDR3 identification, clonotype clustering and error correction. A nonparametric unseen species model with Euler transformation was used to estimate a lower bound on total TCR beta diversity. TCRdb reran the public reads through fastp at Q25 and MiXCR, keeping productive beta chains. Identical CDR3 protein sequences are pooled into one entry, listed with their most common genes and DNA. The V and J calls come from TCRdb's annotation, not from the publication. The sample has about a million distinct CDR3 sequences on record, roughly 48% of them singletons. The biggest ten clones account for roughly 13% of the sample.

The donors were some 39 Caucasian individuals from Russia, aged roughly 6 to 90 years, who were systemically healthy. Each donor gave about 10 milliliters of peripheral blood, drawn into EDTA-treated Vacutainer tubes. Ficoll-Paque density-gradient centrifugation was used to isolate PBMCs, with at least 7 million per sample. Trizol reagent was used to extract total RNA from the PBMCs, yielding at least 5.5 micrograms per sample. For every donor, flow cytometry on a PBMC aliquot measured the percentage of naive CD45RAhigh/CD27high T cells. The TCR comes from a young man in good health. Input material: blood. This sequence uses TRBV5-1 and TRBJ2-3, with TRBD2 matching 10 junction bases. The DNA sequence is given as TGCGCCAGCAGCTTGGGATCTAGCGGGGGCAGCACAGATACGCAGTATTTT. The encoded protein is CASSLGSSGGSTDTQYF.